This T cell receptor beta chain was found in a study of blood T cell repertoires in COVID-19. Study at large: The cDNA or gDNA used as material had been derived from T cells, B-cell-depleted T cells, or PBMCs.

This CDR3 comprises 15 residues. The germline V gene has CDR1 ENHRY and CDR2 SYGVKD. Unmatched junction bases numbered 5, after V lost 10 bases and J lost 1 base. The authors' processing: Reference gene primer amplification gave estimated nucleated cell counts. Measured with immunoSEQ multiplex PCR; TCRdb has only the in-frame clones, and not every one. V and J calls and clone size are copied from that table; D and trimming were computed from the DNA. In the table there are 500,000 to 600,000 clones, about 89% of which are singletons. Seattle patient enrollment occurred during active infection, with longitudinal follow-up thereafter.

This rearrangement joins TRBV10-3 to TRBJ2-3, with 13 bases aligning to TRBD2. The material sequenced was peripheral blood. The receptor was derived from a woman aged 50 to 65 with COVID-19, enrolled during active disease. In nucleotides, the CDR3 is TGTGCCACACTCGGACTAGCGGGGGGCACAGATACGCAGTATTTT. This translates into CATLGLAGGTDTQYF.